This TCR beta chain derives from a study of blood T cell repertoires in COVID-19 (dated by TCRdb to between 2020 and 2021). The study in broad terms: The collaborator samples originated in the United States, Italy and Spain and spanned the acute and convalescent phases of COVID-19. A de-identified subject ID, COVID-19 status, age in years and sex were almost always included in the sample metadata. Where available, HLA class I and class II types were taken from metadata supplied by the sample provider and were not determined by assay-based typing. A freely available public database, intended as a resource for researchers studying the immune response to SARS-CoV-2, is where the repertoires were released. Subjects who had been exposed to COVID-19, were actively infected with it, or had recovered from it provided the deeply sampled blood TCRbeta repertoires that made up the dataset. Samples came from the ongoing ImmuneRACE study (first 160 participants) plus 1,254 subjects from 6 global collaborators. The material from the prospective study consisted of cDNA or gDNA derived from T cells, B-cell-depleted T cells, or PBMCs.

The collaborating institutions used their own protocols to collect whole blood in K2EDTA tubes. For TCRbeta analysis, collaborators shipped samples in one of three forms: frozen whole blood, isolated PBMCs, or DNA extracted from either of those sample types. TCRbeta CDR3 regions were amplified from genomic DNA by means of the immunoSEQ Assay, a bias-controlled multiplex PCR. In the paper's pipeline: Within the assay, amplification of reference gene primers was used to estimate how many nucleated cells each sample contained. To quantify the absolute abundance of each unique TCRbeta CDR3 rearrangement, sequence reads were collapsed and filtered. For each sample, productive Simpson clonality was calculated as the square root of Simpson's diversity index over productive rearrangements. TCRdb stores this immuneACCESS table with in-frame sequences only. Part of the clones is absent; in the studies checked, under half of the shortfall reflects unresolved V genes, and no reason is known for the rest. Clone size and the V and J calls come from that table; the DNA yielded D and trimming. The sample includes about 250,000 clones, with about 80% observed a single time. About 8.1% of the sample rests with the top ten.

A note on this clone: It has no known antigen specificity. The input lacks base qualities; no much larger clone sits a single base away.

General conclusions and limits of the study: The quantity of clinical and demographic metadata differed by source and by participant and was supplied without curation.

The CDR3 sequence holds 15 residues, the cysteine and phenylalanine included. CDR3 DNA is the only sequence kept; it has 45 bases, read in frame from the first base. Based on the germline V gene, the CDR1 and CDR2 sequences are SGHRS and YFSETQ. From V the trimming removes 4 bases and from J it removes 4 bases, while the gene matches leave 7 bases of the junction unaccounted for. The sequence links TRBV5-1 to TRBJ1-4; a stretch of 7 junction bases matches TRBD1. This receptor was taken from an elderly man with acute or convalescent COVID-19. The sequencing sample was made of peripheral blood. The DNA sequence reads TGCGCCAGCAGCCCCGTGGCAGGGGGTAATGAAAAACTGTTTTTT. The resulting protein is CASSPVAGGNEKLFF. With the rest looked up from the reference TRBV5-1 and TRBJ1-4 genes rather than sequenced, the full variable domain is KAGVTQTPRYLIKTRGQQVTLSCSPISGHRSVSWYQQTPGQGLQFLFEYFSETQRNKGNFPGRFSGRQFSNSRSEMNVSTLELGDSALYLCASSPVAGGNEKLFFGSGTQLSVL.